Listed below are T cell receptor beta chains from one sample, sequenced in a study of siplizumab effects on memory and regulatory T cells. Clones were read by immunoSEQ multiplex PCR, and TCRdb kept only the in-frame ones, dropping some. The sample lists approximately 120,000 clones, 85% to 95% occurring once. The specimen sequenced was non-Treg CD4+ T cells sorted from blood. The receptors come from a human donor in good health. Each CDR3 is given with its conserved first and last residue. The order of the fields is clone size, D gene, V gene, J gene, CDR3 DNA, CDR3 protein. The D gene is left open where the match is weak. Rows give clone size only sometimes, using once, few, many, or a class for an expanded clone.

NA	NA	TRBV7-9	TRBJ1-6	TGTGCCAGCAGCTTTGGCACGATAAATTCACCCCTCCACTTT	CASSFGTINSPLHF
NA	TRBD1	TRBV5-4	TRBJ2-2	TGTGCCGTCCGGACAGGGGGCTGGGGCGGGGAGCTGTTTTTT	CAVRTGGWGGELFF
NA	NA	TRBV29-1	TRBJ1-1	TGCAGCGTTGTGGAGAACTCGGCTGAAGCTTTCTTT	CSVVENSAEAFF
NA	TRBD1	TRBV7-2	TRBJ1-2	TGTGCCAGCAGCTTTCAAACTACAGGGGGCCATAATGCTAACTATGGCTACACCTTC	CASSFQTTGGHNANYGYTF
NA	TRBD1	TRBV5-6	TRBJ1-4	TGTGCCAGCAGCTTGGGGCCACCGGGACAGGGGTCTGAAAAACTGTTTTTT	CASSLGPPGQGSEKLFF
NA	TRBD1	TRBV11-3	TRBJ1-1	TGTGCCAGCAGCTTAGAGGCAGGGGGCGAAGCTTTCTTT	CASSLEAGGEAFF
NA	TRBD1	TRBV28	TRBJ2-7	TGTGCCAGCAGTCCCCTTTTGATGGTCGGACAGGGGAAAAGTGGCGAGCAGTACTTC	CASSPLLMVGQGKSGEQYF
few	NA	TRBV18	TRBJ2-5	TGTGCCAGCTCACCAGAAAAGACCCAGTACTTC	CASSPEKTQYF
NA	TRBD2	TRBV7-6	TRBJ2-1	TGTGCCAGCAGCTTAGAATTAGCGGGGGTACACAATGAGCAGTTCTTC	CASSLELAGVHNEQFF
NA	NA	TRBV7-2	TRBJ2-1	TGTGCCAGCAGCTTCAATGAGCAGTTCTTC	CASSFNEQFF
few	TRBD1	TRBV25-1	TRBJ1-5	TGTGCCAGCCAGACAGGGGAGAATCAGCCCCAGCATTTT	CASQTGENQPQHF
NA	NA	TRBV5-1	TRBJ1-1	TGCGCCAGCAGGGAACAGGGGAACACTGAAGCTTTCTTT	CASREQGNTEAFF
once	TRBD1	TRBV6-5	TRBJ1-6	TGTGCCAGCAGTTCCGGGACAGCTAATTCACCCCTCCACTTT	CASSSGTANSPLHF
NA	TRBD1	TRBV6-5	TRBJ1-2	TGTGCCAGCAGTTACTCAGACAGGGTTGGCTACACCTTC	CASSYSDRVGYTF
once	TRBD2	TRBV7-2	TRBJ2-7	TGTGCCGGCAGCTTGCGGGGGGCCCTCGAGCAGTACTTC	CAGSLRGALEQYF
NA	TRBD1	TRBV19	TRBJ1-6	TGTGCCGGATCTTCGACAGGGGACAAGAATTCACCCCTCCACTTT	CAGSSTGDKNSPLHF
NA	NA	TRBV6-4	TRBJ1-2	TGTGCCAGCAGTGACTGGGGGGACATGAAGAGGGGGTCGACGGGCTACACCTTC	CASSDWGDMKRGSTGYTF
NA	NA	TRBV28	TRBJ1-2	TGTGCCAGCAGTTTCAACGGAATTTATGGCTACACCTTC	CASSFNGIYGYTF
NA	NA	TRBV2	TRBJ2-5	TGTGCCAGCGGCGATCGGGGGACCCAGTACTTC	CASGDRGTQYF
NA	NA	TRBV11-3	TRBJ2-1	TGTGCCAGCAGCTTAGCTTACAATGAGCAGTTCTTC	CASSLAYNEQFF
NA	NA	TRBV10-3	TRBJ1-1	TGTGCCATCAGTGAGTCGCAGGGGCGGACTGAAGCTTTCTTT	CAISESQGRTEAFF
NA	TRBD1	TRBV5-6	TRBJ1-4	TGTGCCAGCTTGGGACAGTCAACTAATGAAAAACTGTTTTTT	CASLGQSTNEKLFF
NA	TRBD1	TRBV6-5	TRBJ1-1	TGTGCCAGCAGTTTCCTCCCGGGACAGGGATCAACTGAAGCTTTCTTT	CASSFLPGQGSTEAFF
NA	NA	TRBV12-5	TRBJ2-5	TGTGCTAGTGGTTTGGTATTAGGGGGGGGAGAGACCCAGTACTTC	CASGLVLGGGETQYF
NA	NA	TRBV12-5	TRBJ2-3	TGTGCTAGTGGCCCCGGGACATGGACAGATACGCAGTATTTT	CASGPGTWTDTQYF
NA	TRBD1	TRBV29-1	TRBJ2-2	TGCAGCGCCAGGGGGTCGAACACCGGGGAGCTGTTTTTT	CSARGSNTGELFF
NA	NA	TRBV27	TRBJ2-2	TGTGCCTCCCGGTGGGGGTCACTCACCGGGGAGCTGTTTTTT	CASRWGSLTGELFF
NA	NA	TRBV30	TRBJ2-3	TGTGCCTGGAGTGTCCGGGGGCAGATGGTTTATACGCAGTATTTT	CAWSVRGQMVYTQYF
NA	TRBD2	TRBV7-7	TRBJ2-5	TGTGCCAGCAGCCCGGGACTAGCGGGGCCCGGCGAGACCCAGTACTTC	CASSPGLAGPGETQYF
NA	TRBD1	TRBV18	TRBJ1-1	TGTGCCAGCTCACCATGGAGCAACAGGGGCCGGGGAGCTTTCTTT	CASSPWSNRGRGAFF
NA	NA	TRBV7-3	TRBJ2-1	TGTGCCAGCAGCGAGGGGGACAATGAGCAGTTCTTC	CASSEGDNEQFF
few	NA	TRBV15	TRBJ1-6	TGTGCCACCAGCAGGGAAGGGTTTTTTTCTTCACCCCTCCACTTT	CATSREGFFSSPLHF
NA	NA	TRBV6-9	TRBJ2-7	TGTGCCAGCAGTTACCACTACGAGCAGTACTTC	CASSYHYEQYF
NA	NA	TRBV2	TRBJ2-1	TGTGCCAGCAGCCAGTACAATGAGCAGTTCTTC	CASSQYNEQFF
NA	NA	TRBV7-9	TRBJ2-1	TGTGCCAGCAGGCTTTCAGTTGTCAATGAGCAGTTCTTC	CASRLSVVNEQFF
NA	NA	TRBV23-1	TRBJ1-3	TGCGCCAGGCTATCGGGGTTTAATCCTGGAAACACCATATATTTT	CARLSGFNPGNTIYF
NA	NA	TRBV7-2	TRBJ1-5	TGTGCCAGCAGCTTATCAGGGAACAATCAGCCCCAGCATTTT	CASSLSGNNQPQHF
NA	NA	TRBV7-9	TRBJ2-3	TGTGCCAGCAGCTGGGCCGAGGGGGTAGATACGCAGTATTTT	CASSWAEGVDTQYF
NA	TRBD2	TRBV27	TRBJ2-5	TGTGCCACCCGGCCGGGAGCGGGGGGGGTGGAGACCCAGTACTTC	CATRPGAGGVETQYF
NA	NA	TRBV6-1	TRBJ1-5	TGTGCCAGCAAACCTCAGGGGACCCTTCATCAGCCCCAGCATTTT	CASKPQGTLHQPQHF
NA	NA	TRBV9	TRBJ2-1	TGTGCGACCACAGGGAGCCGGGCCACGGGTGAGCAGTTCTTC	CATTGSRATGEQFF
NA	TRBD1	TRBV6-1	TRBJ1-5	TGTGCCAGCAGTTCCGGGACAGGGGAGGGACAGCCCCAGCATTTT	CASSSGTGEGQPQHF
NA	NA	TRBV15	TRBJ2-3	TGTGCCACCAGCAAAGTTGGGGAGAGCACAGATACGCAGTATTTT	CATSKVGESTDTQYF
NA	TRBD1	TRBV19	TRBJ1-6	TGTGCCAGTGCAGCCCTACAGGGGGCCCAATCACCCCTCCACTTT	CASAALQGAQSPLHF
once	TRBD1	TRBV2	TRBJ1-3	TGTGCCAGCAGTGGGCTGACAGGGCTTCCTGGAAACACCATATATTTT	CASSGLTGLPGNTIYF